Following are 6 T cell receptor beta chains from one sample sequenced in a study of cytomegalovirus exposure and HLA in healthy donors. 13 Jbeta primers and 60 Vbeta primers were used for the PCR. This table comes from immunoSEQ multiplex PCR, and its TCRdb copy is limited to in-frame clones, with some not included. This table holds roughly 64,000 clones. Sequencing input: PBMCs. All receptors derive from a woman between 18 and 30 years old in good health and CMV-seronegative.

The V and J genes are TRBV29-1 and TRBJ1-2; D is perhaps TRBD1 (6 bases). In germline, CDR1 is SQVTM, CDR2 ANQGSEA. CDR3 length: 12 residues. V was pared by 0 bases and J by 8 bases, with 10 bases between. The CDR3 DNA follows: TGCAGCGTTGAAGATCCCAGGGGCGGCTACACCTTC. Its protein product is CSVEDPRGGYTF.

This chain connects TRBV6-1 to TRBJ2-3; D may be TRBD1 (6 bases). The CDR3 covers 16 residues. Germline lookup yields CDR1 MNHNS and CDR2 SASEGT. Trimming removed 3 bases from V and 2 bases from J, with 15 bases in between. For the CDR3, the DNA is TGTGCCAGCAGTGACAGGACAGAGGCGACCACAGATACGCAGTATTTT. It yields the protein CASSDRTEATTDTQYF.

The chain has TRBV11-3 and TRBJ2-7, with D uncertain. V was cut by 6 bases and J by 2 bases, with 14 bases left in between. This CDR3 spans 14 amino acids. Germline V gene sequence: CDR1 SGHNT, CDR2 YENEEA. Written as DNA, the CDR3 is TGTGCCAGCAGTCCTCGAGGCAGACCCTACGAGCAGTACTTC. Translating it yields CASSPRGRPYEQYF.

The chain has TRBV5-1 and TRBJ2-1; TRBD1 aligns across 7 bases. Germline lookup yields CDR1 SGHRS and CDR2 YFSETQ. Unmatched junction bases numbered 5, after V lost 4 bases and J lost 7 bases. The CDR3 runs to 13 residues. CDR3 sequence reads: CASSPGQRNEQFF. In DNA form, the CDR3 reads TGCGCCAGCAGCCCGGGACAGAGGAATGAGCAGTTCTTC.

The chain couples TRBV4-1 to TRBJ2-1; 8 nucleotides match TRBD1. J lost 5 bases, V lost 1 base, and 7 bases had no gene match. Germline V CDR1 and CDR2: MGHRA, YSYEKL. The CDR3 sequence is 16 residues long. CDR3 nucleotides: TGCGCCAGCAGCCAAGTGATCCAGGGGGCTCACAATGAGCAGTTCTTC. It yields the protein CASSQVIQGAHNEQFF.

V gene TRBV9 combines with J gene TRBJ2-5; 9 bases align to TRBD1. CDR1 is SGDLS, CDR2 YYNGEE, per germline. The V and J ends lost 0 bases and 5 bases, in that order; junction bases with no gene match: 8. CDR3 size: 16 residues. CDR3 sequence: CASSVVGDRGSETQYF. DNA for the CDR3: TGTGCCAGCAGCGTAGTGGGCGACAGGGGGAGTGAGACCCAGTACTTC.